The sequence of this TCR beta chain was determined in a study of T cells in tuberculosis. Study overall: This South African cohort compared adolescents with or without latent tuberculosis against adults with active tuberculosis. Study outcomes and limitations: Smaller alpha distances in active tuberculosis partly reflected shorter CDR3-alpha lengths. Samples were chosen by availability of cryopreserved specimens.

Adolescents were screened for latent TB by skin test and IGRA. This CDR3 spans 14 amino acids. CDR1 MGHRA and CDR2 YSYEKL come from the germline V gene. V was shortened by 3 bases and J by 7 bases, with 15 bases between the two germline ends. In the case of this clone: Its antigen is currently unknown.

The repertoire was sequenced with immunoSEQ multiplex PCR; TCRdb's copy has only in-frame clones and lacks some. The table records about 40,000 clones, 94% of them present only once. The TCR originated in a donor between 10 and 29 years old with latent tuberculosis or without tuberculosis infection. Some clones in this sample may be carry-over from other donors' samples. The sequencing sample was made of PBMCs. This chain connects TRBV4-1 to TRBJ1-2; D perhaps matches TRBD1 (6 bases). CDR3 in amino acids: CASSQGGQGPGYTF. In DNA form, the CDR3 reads TGCGCCAGCAGCCAGGGCGGGCAGGGGCCTGGCTACACCTTC.